Listed here are 19 T cell receptor beta chains from one sample, sequenced in a study of OX40 agonist ivuxolimab in advanced cancers. Using immunoSEQ multiplex PCR, the repertoire was profiled, and TCRdb retains in-frame clones only, with some absent. The repertoire holds more than 45,000 clones, with about 77% as singletons. The source material was CD4+ or CD8+ T cells sorted from blood, sampled in a trial of the OX40 agonist ivuxolimab. The receptors here all came from an adult with an advanced solid tumor such as melanoma, head and neck, liver or kidney cancer.

The chain carries TRBV28 and TRBJ1-2, with a tentative D call TRBD1 (6 bases). Germline lookup yields CDR1 MDHEN and CDR2 SYDVKM. V was clipped by 11 bases and J by 5 bases, with 15 bases between them. The CDR3 spans 12 residues. CDR3 residues: CALHRTEYGYTF. The CDR3 coding sequence is TGTGCCCTGCACAGGACAGAATATGGCTACACCTTC.

This chain uses TRBV18 with TRBJ1-1; tentatively, D is TRBD1 (5 bases). Germline values: CDR1 KGHSH, CDR2 LQKENI. Trimming took off 7 bases at V and 2 bases at J, with 14 bases between the two ends. The CDR3 extends over 14 amino acids. CDR3 sequence reads: CASWDGAANTEAFF. In DNA form, the CDR3 reads TGTGCCAGCTGGGACGGGGCGGCAAACACTGAAGCTTTCTTT.

The chain is built from TRBV29-1 and TRBJ2-7, with TRBD1 identical over 8 bases. Trimming took 7 bases from V and 2 from J; bases not matched to a gene: 7. This CDR3 comprises 13 residues. Germline CDR1 SQVTM, CDR2 ANQGSEA. CDR3 protein: CSGGTGPPYEQYF. In DNA form, the CDR3 reads TGCAGCGGCGGGACAGGTCCCCCCTACGAGCAGTACTTC.

This chain connects TRBV6-1 to TRBJ1-1, with D unresolved. CDR3 length: 13 residues. Trimming left V 10 bases short and J 4 bases short, with 16 bases between. The germline CDR1 and CDR2 sequences are MNHNS and SASEGT. CDR3 sequence (DNA): TGTGCCATTAGCCGGGGAGCGGTCACTGAAGCTTTCTTT. It encodes CAISRGAVTEAFF.

The V call is TRBV4-1, the J call TRBJ1-1, with TRBD1 as a possible D gene (5 bases). Germline CDR1 is MGHRA and CDR2 is YSYEKL. CDR3 length equals 16 residues. V was clipped by 0 bases and J by 8 bases, with 19 bases between them. The CDR3 DNA follows: TGCGCCAGCAGCCAAGATTCTTGGGGGAGCTTAGAGGAAGCTTTCTTT. It codes for CASSQDSWGSLEEAFF.

The chain uses TRBV7-3 and TRBJ1-6; TRBD1 might be the D (5 bases). Looked up from germline, CDR1 is SGHTA and CDR2 is FQGTGA. This CDR3 is built from 15 residues. Trimming removed 6 bases at V and 10 bases at J, with 19 bases between. CDR3 in amino acids: CASSRDSSLGSPLHF. CDR3 DNA: TGTGCCAGCAGTAGAGACAGTAGCCTTGGCTCACCCCTCCACTTT.

CDR3 region: CASSPRLWSSYNEQFF. The CDR3 coding sequence is TGTGCCAGCAGCCCCCGTTTGTGGAGCTCCTACAATGAGCAGTTCTTC. The chain has TRBV7-2 and TRBJ2-1; D is unclear. There are 16 residues in the CDR3. V was clipped by 5 bases and J by 0 bases, with 14 bases between them. Germline CDR1 is SGHTA and CDR2 is FQGNSA.

The chain is built from TRBV6-5 and TRBJ1-5; maybe TRBD1 (5 bases). V was trimmed by 0 bases and J by 7 bases, leaving 13 bases between them. CDR1 MNHEY and CDR2 SVGAGI come from the germline V gene. The CDR3 runs to 15 residues. The CDR3 DNA is TGTGCCAGCAGTTACTCTCATGGGACGGACCAGCCCCAGCATTTT. This sequence encodes CASSYSHGTDQPQHF.

CDR3 nucleotide sequence: TGTGCCAGCAGGGCCACCGCCGGGGAGCTGTTTTTT. This encodes CASRATAGELFF. The chain couples TRBV28 to TRBJ2-2; D is unclear. The CDR3 covers 12 residues. Trimming left V 6 bases short and J 6 bases short, with 8 bases between. Germline assignment: CDR1 MDHEN and CDR2 SYDVKM.

V gene TRBV11-3 combines with J gene TRBJ2-3, with D perhaps TRBD2 (5 bases). Per the germline V gene, CDR1 is SGHNT and CDR2 is YENEEA. CDR3 length equals 15 residues. Trimming shortened V by 2 bases and J by 2 bases, and 11 bases separated the two germline ends. CDR3 DNA sequence: TGTGCCAGCAGCTTATCCCCACTAGACACAGATACGCAGTATTTT. As protein: CASSLSPLDTDTQYF.

V gene TRBV5-1 combines with J gene TRBJ2-7; tentatively, D is TRBD1 or TRBD2 (5 bases each). The CDR3 consists of 15 residues. Trimming shortened V by 0 bases and J by 4 bases, and 14 bases separated the two germline ends. Germline assignment: CDR1 SGHRS and CDR2 YFSETQ. This CDR3 is CASSLGESGWYEQYF. The CDR3, as DNA: TGCGCCAGCAGCTTGGGGGAGTCAGGGTGGTACGAGCAGTACTTC. The whole variable domain, remainder taken from reference TRBV5-1 and TRBJ2-7, is KAGVTQTPRYLIKTRGQQVTLSCSPISGHRSVSWYQQTPGQGLQFLFEYFSETQRNKGNFPGRFSGRQFSNSRSEMNVSTLELGDSALYLCASSLGESGWYEQYFGPGTRLTVT.

The chain carries TRBV9 and TRBJ2-1; 8 bases match TRBD2. Germline-derived CDR1 and CDR2 are SGDLS and YYNGEE. Trimming took 2 bases from V and 0 from J; bases not matched to a gene: 7. CDR3 size: 17 residues. This CDR3 is CASSVGLALNSYNEQFF. The CDR3 coding sequence is TGTGCCAGCAGCGTCGGACTAGCCCTTAACTCCTACAATGAGCAGTTCTTC.

This chain links TRBV18 with TRBJ1-5; D is unresolved. CDR3 length: 15 residues. Germline lookup yields CDR1 KGHSH and CDR2 LQKENI. V lost 6 bases to trimming and J lost 1 base, with 13 bases between them. DNA for the CDR3: TGTGCCAGCTCGCGGCGGGGTGGCAGCAATCAGCCCCAGCATTTT. This gives the protein CASSRRGGSNQPQHF.

This chain links TRBV2 with TRBJ2-2; D unresolved. The CDR3 spans 11 residues. The V gene's germline CDR1 is SNHLY and CDR2 FYNNEI. Between the trimmed V and J ends, which lost 5 bases and 6 bases, there was a span of 4 bases. CDR3 bases: TGTGCCAGCAGTTATGCCGGGGAGCTGTTTTTT. The encoded protein is CASSYAGELFF.

This chain links TRBV19 with TRBJ2-1; 7 bases match TRBD1. Germline V gene data show CDR1 as LNHDA and CDR2 as SQIVND (reference sequence). This CDR3 has 18 amino acids. V gave up 5 bases and J gave up 7 bases; unmatched junction bases: 20. CDR3 region: CASSPPPDRAINKNEQFF. The CDR3 bases are TGTGCCAGTAGTCCTCCTCCCGACAGGGCGATCAATAAGAATGAGCAGTTCTTC.

This chain joins TRBV5-6 and TRBJ2-1, with 13 bases matching TRBD2. From germline, CDR1 is SGHDT and CDR2 YYEEEE. With 4 bases clipped from V and 2 bases from J, the junction kept 6 bases outside the gene matches. This CDR3 has 17 residues. In DNA form, the CDR3 reads TGTGCCAGCAGCCCGGGGACTAGCGGGACGACCTACAATGAGCAGTTCTTC. This encodes CASSPGTSGTTYNEQFF.

The chain uses TRBV10-1 and TRBJ1-1; the D gene is possibly TRBD1 (5 bases). Germline CDR1 is WNHNN and CDR2 is SYGVQD (reference sequence). The ends were cut back, 4 bases at V and 5 bases at J, with 11 bases in the middle. CDR3 length equals 13 residues. The CDR3 loop reads CASSAGVLTEAFF. The DNA of the CDR3 is TGCGCCAGCAGTGCGGGGGTGTTGACTGAAGCTTTCTTT.

CDR3 nucleotides: TGTGCCAGCAGCATAGACCCCAGGGGGGATAATGAGCAGTTCTTC. Protein: CASSIDPRGDNEQFF. V and J are TRBV5-5 and TRBJ2-1; weak D call: TRBD1 (7 bases). The germline V and J ends were trimmed by 4 bases and 7 bases, with 18 bases remaining between them. CDR3 length: 15 residues. CDR1 and CDR2 (germline): SGHKS, YYEKEE (reference sequence).

This chain connects TRBV5-1 to TRBJ2-7, with D perhaps matching TRBD2 (5 bases). The V end lost 3 bases, the J end lost 6 bases, and 19 bases lay between the germline ends. Germline assignment: CDR1 SGHRS and CDR2 YFSETQ. This CDR3 has 15 residues. Here the CDR3 DNA reads TGCGCCAGCAGCTCTGCTACCGGACTGCAAACCGAGCAGTACTTC. Protein: CASSSATGLQTEQYF.